This T cell receptor (beta chain) was captured by sequencing in a study of a mutant IDH1 vaccine in newly diagnosed glioma. Germline V lookup: CDR1 LGHNA, CDR2 YSLEER. V dropped 0 bases and J dropped 4 bases, with 9 bases sitting between them. This CDR3 comprises 14 residues. Described time point: baseline, week 1 (first vaccination visit). The treatment denotes: pre-vaccination baseline after standard-of-care therapy. Sequencing was performed with immunoSEQ multiplex PCR; in TCRdb, only in-frame clones are kept and a portion is missing. The table has some 59,000 clones, roughly 80% seen once; the top ten hold about a fifth.

This chain joins TRBV4-3 and TRBJ1-1; D gene ambiguous. Source: PBMCs, taken from a glioma patient treated with radiotherapy, temozolomide or both. The origin of this receptor is a man between 18 and 35 years old with glioma. The CDR3 sequence is CASSQDRSSTEAFF. The CDR3, as DNA: TGCGCCAGCAGCCAAGACCGCAGTAGCACTGAAGCTTTCTTT.